This TCR beta chain was sequenced for a study of control samples from healthy donors and cancer patients. The table came from immunoSEQ multiplex PCR; TCRdb's copy has only in-frame clones and leaves some out. The data contain 90,000 to 100,000 clones, approximately 81% of them singletons. Sequencing used blood. The TCR comes from a woman in her 30s in good health.

CDR3: CASSAGQLRFGVETQYF. The CDR3 DNA reads as TGTGCCAGCAGCGCCGGCCAGTTAAGGTTCGGGGTGGAGACCCAGTACTTC. The rearrangement links TRBV5-6 to TRBJ2-5, with a possible D match to TRBD2 (5 bases). Germline loops: CDR1 SGHDT, CDR2 YYEEEE. CDR3 size: 17 residues. V lost 4 bases and J lost 5, with 24 bases in between.